This passage covers 5 T cell receptor beta chains from one sample sequenced in a study of shared clonotypes between healthy human individuals. Profiling relied on immunoSEQ multiplex PCR, and the TCRdb table lists in-frame clones only, not all of them. The table includes approximately 1,000,000 clones, approximately 80% detected once. Sequences were obtained from memory CD4+ T cells from PBMCs. Subset: CD45RA-negative fraction. Receptors originate from a man aged 18 to 29 in good health. Some clones in this sample may be carry-over from other donors' samples.

The chain's CDR3 is CSVSFGTGGTEAFF. CDR3 DNA: TGCAGCGTCTCCTTCGGGACAGGGGGCACTGAAGCTTTCTTT. The chain links TRBV29-1 to TRBJ1-1; TRBD1 matches at 11 bases. The V gene's germline CDR1 is SQVTM and CDR2 ANQGSEA. Trimming cost V 6 bases and J 4 bases; bases outside gene matches: 7. CDR3 length: 14 residues.

The chain carries TRBV30 and TRBJ2-7; no clear D. The CDR3 covers 12 residues. Deletions cut 0 bases from V and 6 bases from J, with 9 bases between. The germline CDR1 and CDR2 sequences are GTSNPN and SVGIG (reference sequence). CDR3 nucleotides: TGTGCCTGGAGTGTAATGGGGTTCGAGCAGTACTTC. Protein: CAWSVMGFEQYF.

This clone was observed once. The CDR3 region has the DNA TGCGCCAGCAGTGAACGCCAGAACACAGATACGCAGTATTTT. Its translation: CASSERQNTDTQYF. The chain has TRBV10-1 and TRBJ2-3; D is uncertain. This CDR3 spans 14 amino acids. Germline V lookup: CDR1 WNHNN, CDR2 SYGVQD (reference sequence). V shed 3 bases and J shed 2 bases, with 9 bases lying between them.

This clone was recorded a few times. V gene TRBV27 combines with J gene TRBJ1-1; D unresolved. The V end was cut by 7 bases, the J end by 4 bases, with 10 bases between. This CDR3 is built from 12 residues. Germline CDR1 is MNHEY and CDR2 is SMNVEV (reference sequence). CDR3 DNA: TGTGCCAGCATGGACCCGGGCACTGAAGCTTTCTTT. Protein: CASMDPGTEAFF.

This rearrangement joins TRBV28 to TRBJ1-2; 7 bases map to TRBD1. This CDR3 region has 13 residues. Looked up from germline, CDR1 is MDHEN and CDR2 is SYDVKM. Trimming removed 6 bases from V and 6 bases from J; junction bases left unmatched: 7. The CDR3 DNA reads TGTGCCAGCAGACAGACAGGGCTCCATGGCTACACCTTC. Its protein is CASRQTGLHGYTF.